This is a list of T cell receptor beta chains from one sample in a study of shared clonotypes between healthy human individuals. Some clones are missing from TCRdb's copy, which holds only in-frame ones; the method was immunoSEQ multiplex PCR. The table shows a few million clones, with just over 90% occurring only once. The material sequenced was naive CD4+ T cells from PBMCs. The receptors here all came from a man aged 18 to 29 in good health. Some clones in this sample may be carry-over from other donors' samples. CDR3s include the opening cysteine and the closing phenylalanine or tryptophan. D genes are given only for firm matches. The size of a clone is reported for some rows only, either as once, few or many, or as a class for expanded clones.

V gene: TRBV28; clone size: -; J gene: TRBJ2-3; D gene: -; CDR3 protein: CASSSAGSADTQYF; CDR3 DNA: TGTGCCAGCAGCTCCGCGGGAAGCGCAGATACGCAGTATTTT
V gene: TRBV7-3; clone size: -; J gene: TRBJ1-1; D gene: -; CDR3 protein: CASSLIVETEAFF; CDR3 DNA: TGTGCCAGCAGCTTAATTGTAGAGACTGAAGCTTTCTTT
V gene: TRBV21-1; clone size: -; J gene: TRBJ2-7; D gene: -; CDR3 protein: CASSEKGRQASSYEQYF; CDR3 DNA: TGTGCCAGCAGCGAAAAGGGTCGGCAGGCCAGCTCCTACGAGCAGTACTTC
V gene: TRBV30; clone size: -; J gene: TRBJ1-3; D gene: -; CDR3 protein: CAWTGGVSRNTIYF; CDR3 DNA: TGTGCCTGGACCGGCGGGGTGTCTCGAAACACCATATATTTT
V gene: TRBV7-9; clone size: -; J gene: TRBJ2-7; D gene: TRBD2; CDR3 protein: CASSPGLASYEQYF; CDR3 DNA: TGTGCCAGCAGCCCGGGACTAGCTTCCTACGAGCAGTACTTC
V gene: TRBV6-1; clone size: -; J gene: TRBJ1-3; D gene: -; CDR3 protein: CASSEALTGLLGNTIYF; CDR3 DNA: TGTGCCAGCAGTGAAGCGCTCACAGGCCTTCTTGGAAACACCATATATTTT
V gene: TRBV30; clone size: few; J gene: TRBJ1-2; D gene: -; CDR3 protein: CAWRRGSLLRGYTF; CDR3 DNA: TGTGCCTGGAGGCGCGGATCACTCCTAAGAGGCTACACCTTC
V gene: TRBV7-3; clone size: -; J gene: TRBJ2-1; D gene: TRBD2; CDR3 protein: CASSLGTSGTNEQFF; CDR3 DNA: TGTGCCAGCAGCTTAGGGACTAGCGGGACAAATGAGCAGTTCTTC
V gene: TRBV28; clone size: -; J gene: TRBJ2-3; D gene: TRBD2; CDR3 protein: CASSPWTSGGTDTQYF; CDR3 DNA: TGTGCCAGCAGTCCATGGACTAGCGGGGGGACAGATACGCAGTATTTT
V gene: TRBV2; clone size: few; J gene: TRBJ2-4; D gene: -; CDR3 protein: CASRSGFVEYF; CDR3 DNA: TGTGCCAGCCGATCGGGATTTGTGGAGTACTTC
V gene: TRBV7-9; clone size: -; J gene: TRBJ2-3; D gene: -; CDR3 protein: CASSSGFTDTQYF; CDR3 DNA: TGTGCCAGCAGCTCCGGATTCACAGATACGCAGTATTTT
V gene: TRBV6-1; clone size: -; J gene: TRBJ2-6; D gene: TRBD1; CDR3 protein: CASSVRGGASGANVLTF; CDR3 DNA: TGTGCCAGCAGTGTACGAGGGGGCGCATCTGGGGCCAACGTCCTGACTTTC
V gene: TRBV9; clone size: -; J gene: TRBJ2-3; D gene: TRBD2; CDR3 protein: CASSRSGSPDTQYF; CDR3 DNA: TGTGCCAGCAGCCGTAGCGGGAGCCCAGATACGCAGTATTTT
V gene: TRBV5-1; clone size: -; J gene: TRBJ1-1; D gene: -; CDR3 protein: CASSLAVEDTEAFF; CDR3 DNA: TGCGCCAGCAGCTTGGCGGTTGAGGACACTGAAGCTTTCTTT
V gene: TRBV15; clone size: -; J gene: TRBJ1-2; D gene: TRBD1; CDR3 protein: CATSRDAGTGGAGYGYTF; CDR3 DNA: TGTGCCACCAGCAGAGATGCCGGGACAGGGGGCGCAGGCTATGGCTACACCTTC
V gene: TRBV6-6; clone size: -; J gene: TRBJ1-1; D gene: -; CDR3 protein: CASSYSSAATKTEAFF; CDR3 DNA: TGTGCCAGCAGTTACTCCTCGGCAGCCACTAAGACTGAAGCTTTCTTT
V gene: TRBV27; clone size: -; J gene: TRBJ2-3; D gene: -; CDR3 protein: CASSAERTFTDTQYF; CDR3 DNA: TGTGCCAGCAGCGCTGAGCGGACCTTCACAGATACGCAGTATTTT
V gene: TRBV5-1; clone size: once; J gene: TRBJ2-4; D gene: -; CDR3 protein: CASSLGRGVNIQYF; CDR3 DNA: TGCGCCAGCAGCTTAGGAAGAGGGGTGAACATTCAGTACTTC
V gene: TRBV9; clone size: -; J gene: TRBJ2-5; D gene: -; CDR3 protein: CASSMQETQYF; CDR3 DNA: TGTGCCAGCAGCATGCAAGAGACCCAGTACTTC
V gene: TRBV6-1; clone size: -; J gene: TRBJ2-5; D gene: -; CDR3 protein: CASSEVPEETQYF; CDR3 DNA: TGTGCCAGCAGTGAAGTGCCTGAAGAGACCCAGTACTTC